This TCR beta chain was recovered during a study of T cell changes during pregnancy in multiple sclerosis (dated by TCRdb to between 2018 and 2021). Background for the entire study: In women with multiple sclerosis, the researchers looked at how the T cell repertoire shifted as pregnancy progressed.

V was cut back by 0 bases and J by 10 bases, leaving a gap of 12 bases between them. Including cysteine and phenylalanine, the CDR3 has 13 amino acids. Only CDR3 DNA remains: 39 bases, in frame from the first base. Looking up the germline V gene yields CDR1 SGDLS and CDR2 YYNGEE. The library relied on the immunoSEQ multiplex PCR assay. Drawn from immuneACCESS, this table holds only the in-frame rearrangements with V and J called that TCRdb kept. Clones are partly lost; checked studies trace under half to an unresolved V gene and leave the rest unexplained. The sample has around 74,000 clones on record, about 88% of them singletons. The top ten clones comprise approximately 3.3% of the sample. Concerning this clone: No antigen is known for it. Base quality data are lacking; no much larger clone is found one base away.

The chain couples TRBV9 to TRBJ2-3, with a weak D call of TRBD2 (5 bases match). This receptor was identified in a female donor with multiple sclerosis, enrolled in a pregnancy study. The sample here was peripheral blood, taken before pregnancy. The CDR3 amino acid sequence is: CASSVAQSGSQYF. Here is the DNA: TGTGCCAGCAGCGTAGCCCAAAGCGGTTCGCAGTATTTT.